The clone carrying this T cell receptor beta chain occurred once. Produced via immunoSEQ multiplex PCR; TCRdb's table is partial and in-frame only. Here the sample spans more than 550,000 clones, approximately 83% being singletons. This entry comes from a study of shared T cell receptors in the human thymus. The CDR3 is 16 amino acids. V dropped 4 bases and J dropped 1 base, with 17 bases sitting between them. The V gene's germline CDR1 is SGHRS and CDR2 YFSETQ. These data were also filed under a second study, of human thymus T cells. That paper adds: Infants served as donors; they were healthy and Finnish and were having corrective surgery for congenital heart defects. Thymus pieces cut out during corrective heart surgery were the tissue that was used. As related research reported, thymic repertoires overlapped highly among unrelated individuals.

The receptor comes from a girl under three years old with a congenital heart defect. Sequenced: thymocytes. The rearrangement joins TRBV5-1 to TRBJ1-1, with D maybe TRBD1 (6 bases). The CDR3 spells CASSPRDIRWNTEAFF. CDR3 coding DNA: TGCGCCAGCAGCCCCCGGGACATAAGATGGAACACTGAAGCTTTCTTT.